The 18 T cell receptor beta chains below come from one sample, sequenced in a study of blood T cell repertoires in COVID-19. TCRdb's table, derived via immunoSEQ multiplex PCR, lists solely in-frame clones and lacks some. The table includes around 130,000 clones, around 83% detected once. Sample: peripheral blood. The receptors shown here come from a human donor in a cohort sampled during active COVID-19.

The V gene is TRBV6-2 or TRBV6-3, the J gene TRBJ2-1; D possibly corresponds to TRBD1 (6 bases). Germline V gene sequence: CDR1 MNHEY, CDR2 SVGEGT. The germline V and J ends were trimmed by 2 bases and 5 bases, with 16 bases remaining between them. CDR3 length equals 16 residues. The CDR3 region has the DNA TGTGCCAGCAGTTACGGTGGGGGCCCCAGGAACAATGAGCAGTTCTTC. Protein sequence: CASSYGGGPRNNEQFF.

The V gene is TRBV30, the J gene TRBJ2-7; D gene uncertain. V dropped 4 bases and J dropped 7 bases, with 14 bases sitting between them. Germline V gene lookup returns CDR1 GTSNPN and CDR2 SVGIG (reference sequence). CDR3 length: 12 amino acids. The CDR3 coding sequence is TGTGCCTGGAAAAGGTCGCCCAGGGAGCAGTACTTC. Translated, it gives CAWKRSPREQYF.

The chain links TRBV5-1 to TRBJ2-7, with D perhaps matching TRBD2 (5 bases). The CDR3 runs 14 residues. Germline CDR1 and CDR2: SGHRS and YFSETQ. Deletions cut 0 bases from V and 3 bases from J, with 10 bases between. CDR3 in amino acids: CASSLDQAGYEQYF. CDR3 bases: TGCGCCAGCAGCTTGGATCAGGCGGGCTACGAGCAGTACTTC.

This clone was seen only a few times. The chain links TRBV7-7 to TRBJ2-3; 13 bases fit TRBD2. Germline values: CDR1 SSHAT, CDR2 FNYEAQ (reference sequence). This CDR3 region has 15 residues. The V gene end was trimmed by 5 bases and the J gene end by 3 bases; junction bases not matched to a gene: 2. The CDR3, as DNA: TGTGCCAGCAGCCCGACTAGCGGGGGGACAGATACGCAGTATTTT. Translation: CASSPTSGGTDTQYF.

The chain carries TRBV7-2 and TRBJ2-5; 7 bases fit TRBD2. The CDR3 has 15 amino acids. From germline, CDR1 is SGHTA and CDR2 FQGNSA. The ends lost 6 bases at V and 4 bases at J; junction bases unmatched: 11. This chain's CDR3 is CASRRSAGEPETQYF. The DNA of the CDR3 is TGTGCCAGCAGAAGGTCGGCGGGAGAGCCAGAGACCCAGTACTTC.

This chain uses TRBV5-5 with TRBJ2-7; 9 bases are shared with TRBD2. The germline CDR1 and CDR2 sequences are SGHKS and YYEKEE (reference sequence). V lost 4 bases and J lost 7; bases outside the gene matches: 9. The CDR3 runs 14 residues. The CDR3 region is CASSPPNLAGEQYV. Written as DNA, the CDR3 is TGTGCCAGCAGCCCCCCGAACCTAGCGGGGGAGCAGTACGTC.

The chain recombines TRBV7-9 with TRBJ2-5; D call uncertain. V was trimmed by 2 bases and J by 7 bases, leaving 8 bases between them. The CDR3 covers 12 residues. Per the germline V gene, CDR1 is SEHNR and CDR2 is FQNEAQ (reference sequence). The CDR3, as DNA: TGTGCCAGCAGCTTATTCACCGGGACCCAGTACTTC. Protein: CASSLFTGTQYF.

This sequence joins TRBV11-2 and TRBJ2-5; 12 positions match TRBD1. There are 16 residues in the CDR3. The junction had 4 bases not matched to a gene; V was cut back by 0 bases and J by 5 bases. CDR1 and CDR2 (germline): SGHAT, FQNNGV. CDR3 coding DNA: TGTGCCAGCAGCTTAGATCCCGGGACAGGGGGCGAGACCCAGTACTTC. This gives the protein CASSLDPGTGGETQYF.

CDR3 amino acids: CASSQEVGTDYGYTF. The CDR3 bases are TGCGCCAGCAGCCAAGAGGTTGGGACAGACTATGGCTACACCTTC. The chain has TRBV4-3 and TRBJ1-2; the match to TRBD1 covers 7 bases. The CDR3 is 15 residues long. Germline V gene data show CDR1 as LGHNA and CDR2 as YSLEER. The trim removed 0 bases at V and 3 bases at J, leaving 4 bases unmatched.

The chain couples TRBV28 to TRBJ1-2, with 10 positions matching TRBD1. This CDR3 region has 15 residues. Per the germline V gene, CDR1 is MDHEN and CDR2 is SYDVKM. The V and J ends lost 3 bases and 3 bases, in that order; junction bases with no gene match: 4. The CDR3 here is CASSFGDRGDYGYTF. The CDR3 bases are TGTGCCAGCAGTTTCGGGGACAGGGGTGACTATGGCTACACCTTC.

The rearrangement joins TRBV27 to TRBJ1-5, with TRBD1 matching over 8 bases. The germline gives CDR1 MNHEY, CDR2 SMNVEV (reference sequence). This CDR3 has 17 amino acids. Trimming took 3 bases from V and 6 from J; bases not matched to a gene: 13. CDR3 amino acids: CASSFGATGGGGQPQHF. CDR3 in DNA: TGTGCCAGCAGTTTCGGGGCAACAGGGGGTGGTGGTCAGCCCCAGCATTTT.

The chain recombines TRBV7-2 with TRBJ2-7, with TRBD1 matching 7 bases. V shed 5 bases and J 0 bases; nucleotides not matched to a gene: 1. The CDR3 has 13 residues. The germline gives CDR1 SGHTA, CDR2 FQGNSA. CDR3 sequence: CASSRDSSYEQYF. As DNA, the CDR3 is TGTGCCAGCAGCCGGGACAGCTCCTACGAGCAGTACTTC. Together with reference TRBV7-2 and TRBJ2-7, the CDR3 gives the full variable domain: GAGVSQSPSNKVTEKGKDVELRCDPISGHTALYWYRQSLGQGLEFLIYFQGNSAPDKSGLPSDRFSAERTGGSVSTLTIQRTQQEDSAVYLCASSRDSSYEQYFGPGTRLTVT.

This chain links TRBV12-3 or TRBV12-4 with TRBJ2-3; D is unclear. Between the trimmed V and J ends, which lost 4 bases and 3 bases, there was a span of 2 bases. The CDR3 has 11 amino acids. CDR3 coding DNA: TGTGCCAGCAGTTCAACAGATACGCAGTATTTT. Residues: CASSSTDTQYF.

This clone was picked up a small number of times. The chain uses TRBV5-1 and TRBJ2-1; TRBD2 matches 9 bases. This CDR3 spans 15 amino acids. V trimming: 4 bases; J trimming: 6 bases; junction bases outside the gene matches: 8. Germline lookup yields CDR1 SGHRS and CDR2 YFSETQ. The CDR3 DNA is TGCGCCAGCAGCCCGGAACTAGCGGGTCTCAATGAGCAGTTCTTC. It yields the protein CASSPELAGLNEQFF.

This chain links TRBV28 with TRBJ1-2, with unresolved D. The CDR3 is 14 amino acids. CDR1 and CDR2 from the germline V gene are MDHEN and SYDVKM. Trimming took off 7 bases at V and 0 bases at J, with 12 bases between the two ends. CDR3 coding DNA: TGTGCCAGCAATCCCCCGCGGGCTAACTATGGCTACACCTTC. It is translated as CASNPPRANYGYTF.

The chain employs TRBV7-2 and TRBJ1-5, with 7 bases lining up with TRBD1. V lost 5 bases, J lost 4 bases, and 5 bases stayed unmatched. The CDR3 consists of 14 residues. Germline loops: CDR1 SGHTA, CDR2 FQGNSA. CDR3 bases: TGTGCCAGCAGCCAGGGACAGCAGAATCAGCCCCAGCATTTT. This encodes CASSQGQQNQPQHF.

V usage is TRBV3-1 (or the pseudogene TRBV3-2) and J usage is TRBJ1-4, with D possibly matching TRBD1 (6 bases). Germline V gene sequence: CDR1 LGHDT, CDR2 YNNKEL (reference sequence). The CDR3 has 17 amino acids. Trimming took 0 bases from V and 6 from J, leaving 17 bases between them. The CDR3 is CASSQEVLGTPYEKLFF. The DNA for the CDR3 is TGTGCCAGCAGCCAAGAAGTTTTGGGGACACCTTATGAAAAACTGTTTTTT.

The chain is built from TRBV24-1 and TRBJ2-1; 10 bases line up with TRBD2. Germline values: CDR1 KGHDR, CDR2 SFDVKD. The CDR3 length is 16 residues. V shed 3 bases, J shed 9 bases, and the junction held 10 bases outside the gene matches. CDR3 coding DNA: TGTGCCACCAGTGATAGCGGGACTAGCGAGCTCGGTGAGCAGTTCTTC. Translated: CATSDSGTSELGEQFF.